Following are 12 T cell receptor beta chains from one sample sequenced in a study of blood T cells in healthy people across ages (dated by TCRdb to the mid-2010s). Library creation used 5' RACE. Instrument used: Illumina HiSeq 2500. The second PCR ran for about 7 to 11 cycles and used a J-beta primer mix along with a sample-barcoded 5' primer. TCRdb cleaned the public reads at Q25 with fastp, built clones with MiXCR and kept in-frame beta chains. When rows share a CDR3 protein, they turn into one entry using the most common DNA and genes. The sample table holds 600,000 to 850,000 distinct CDR3 sequences, of which roughly 47% were seen once. Jointly, the top ten make up around 20% of the sample. The sequenced sample was blood. Receptor source: an older woman in good health.

With regard to this clonotype: This may be a read error, as it is one base from a much larger clone. In DNA form, the CDR3 reads TGCAGCGTTGAGAGGGTAGGCGGCAATGAGCAGTACTTC. Translated, it gives CSVERVGGNEQYF. The rearrangement uses TRBV29-1 and TRBJ2-5, with D maybe TRBD2 (5 bases). The V end was cut by 3 bases, the J end by 11 bases, with 19 bases between. CDR1 SQVTM and CDR2 ANQGSEA come from the germline V gene. CDR3 length equals 13 residues.

V is TRBV10-3 and J is TRBJ1-1, with D perhaps matching TRBD1 (6 bases). Looked up from germline, CDR1 is ENHRY and CDR2 is SYGVKD. V dropped 2 bases and J dropped 4 bases, with 14 bases sitting between them. This CDR3 has 15 residues. CDR3 in DNA: TGTGCCATCAGTGAGACAGGGCAATGGAGCACTGAAGCTTTCTTT. Its protein product is CAISETGQWSTEAFF.

The chain is built from TRBV21-1 and TRBJ1-2; TRBD1 is the table's D call, not checked against the DNA. TRBV21-1 represents a pseudogene. The CDR3 covers 19 residues. The CDR3 loop is CACNRRTESHRPANYGYTF. The CDR3, as DNA: TGTGCCTGCAACAGACGGACAGAAAGCCACCGACCTGCTAACTATGGCTACACCTTC.

The CDR3 region has the DNA TGTGCCAGCAGTTTAATGGATGCTTTCTACAATGAGCAGTTCTTC. This encodes CASSLMDAFYNEQFF. The chain employs TRBV12-3 or TRBV12-4 and TRBJ2-1; D unclear. Trimming shortened V by 2 bases and J by 3 bases, and 11 bases separated the two germline ends. This CDR3 is built from 15 residues.

The chain couples TRBV28 to TRBJ2-3; D is uncertain. The germline V and J ends were trimmed by 5 bases and 1 base, with 13 bases remaining between them. The CDR3 covers 15 residues. The germline V gene has CDR1 MDHEN and CDR2 SYDVKM. The CDR3 DNA reads as TGTGCCAGCAGTCTCCCCCTAGAGGGCACAGATACGCAGTATTTT. Amino acids: CASSLPLEGTDTQYF.

This clonotype occurred once. The chain recombines TRBV6-2 or TRBV6-3 with TRBJ2-5, with no clear D. The CDR3 covers 12 residues. Between the trimmed V and J ends, which lost 9 bases and 1 base, there was a span of 9 bases. Germline CDR1 and CDR2: MNHEY and SVGEGT. In DNA form, the CDR3 reads TGTGCCAGGCAGTCCTGCCAAGAGACCCAGTACTTC. This gives the protein CARQSCQETQYF.

This clonotype has more than one count but fewer than ten. The rearrangement joins TRBV6-2 or TRBV6-3 to TRBJ2-2, with 11 bases lining up with TRBD2. Germline CDR1 MNHEY, CDR2 SVGEGT. Trimming at V came to 11 bases and at J to 5 bases, leaving 7 bases not matched to a gene. The CDR3 has 14 amino acids. The CDR3 loop reads CAGRLAGRTGELFF. The CDR3 DNA is TGTGCCGGAAGACTAGCGGGAAGGACCGGGGAGCTGTTTTTT.

The J gene is TRBJ2-7, the V gene TRBV20-1, with D possibly being TRBD2 (6 bases). V lost 7 bases and J lost 2, with 15 bases in between. The CDR3 is 13 amino acids. The germline gives CDR1 DFQATT, CDR2 SNEGSKA (reference sequence). For the CDR3, the DNA is TGCAGTGTCTCAGCGGGTTCCACCTACGAGCAGTACTTC. This gives the protein CSVSAGSTYEQYF.

This chain connects TRBV20-1 to TRBJ2-5; tentatively, D is TRBD2 (5 bases). The J call may be in error: the DNA end matches TRBJ2-7 better. Per germline, CDR1 DFQATT and CDR2 SNEGSKA (reference sequence). The CDR3 covers 11 residues. The chain's CDR3 is CSATRGDEQYF. CDR3 sequence (DNA): TGCAGTGCTACCCGGGGAGACGAGCAGTACTTC.

The rearrangement uses TRBV11-2 and TRBJ2-7; TRBD1 matches 7 bases. J was trimmed by 2 bases and V by 5 bases; bases with no gene match: 6. The CDR3 contains 14 residues. Germline CDR1 and CDR2: SGHAT and FQNNGV. The CDR3, as DNA: TGTGCCAGCAGCCCCGACAGGGCCCCCTACGAGCAGTACTTC. This gives the protein CASSPDRAPYEQYF.

The rearrangement links TRBV28 to TRBJ2-2; 11 nucleotides agree with TRBD1. J lost 1 base, V lost 6 bases, and 1 base had no gene match. The germline V gene has CDR1 MDHEN and CDR2 SYDVKM. This CDR3 has 15 residues. CDR3 sequence reads: CASRGQGGNTGELFF. Here the CDR3 DNA reads TGTGCCAGCAGGGGACAGGGGGGGAACACCGGGGAGCTGTTTTTT.

In DNA, the CDR3 is TGTGCCAGCAGTTACAGCGGGATCCATGGCTACACCTTC. This codes for CASSYSGIHGYTF. V gene TRBV6-2 or TRBV6-3 combines with J gene TRBJ1-2, with no clear D. Trimming cost V 2 bases and J 6 bases, with 10 bases left between them. This CDR3 spans 13 amino acids. Germline V gene lookup returns CDR1 MNHEY and CDR2 SVGEGT.